The 26 T cell receptor beta chains in this list originate from one sample, sequenced in a study of blood T cell repertoires in COVID-19. Repertoires were generated with immunoSEQ multiplex PCR, while TCRdb's copy carries only in-frame clones and drops some. The repertoire includes 150,000 to 200,000 clones, roughly 77% of them detected once, and approximately 7% sits in the top ten. The sequencing sample was made of peripheral blood. These TCRs come from a man in his sixties or seventies with active or convalescent COVID-19.

The rearrangement links TRBV7-9 to TRBJ1-5; weak D call: TRBD1 (6 bases). CDR3 length: 15 amino acids. The ends were cut back, 1 base at V and 2 bases at J, with 9 bases in the middle. The germline CDR1 and CDR2 sequences are SEHNR and FQNEAQ (reference sequence). CDR3 sequence: CASSLDAGGNQPQHF. In nucleotides, the CDR3 is TGTGCCAGCAGCTTAGATGCAGGGGGCAATCAGCCCCAGCATTTT.

This chain connects TRBV2 to TRBJ1-1; no firm D call. This CDR3 is 13 amino acids long. V lost 7 bases, J lost 2 bases, and 11 bases lay in between. CDR1 SNHLY and CDR2 FYNNEI come from the germline V gene. The CDR3 region is CASNRRLNTEAFF. The CDR3 DNA follows: TGTGCCAGCAATCGTCGTCTCAACACTGAAGCTTTCTTT.

This clone was counted once. This rearrangement joins TRBV10-3 to TRBJ2-3; 12 positions match TRBD2. The CDR3 sequence is 14 residues long. Germline V gene lookup returns CDR1 ENHRY and CDR2 SYGVKD. V lost 6 bases and J lost 6; bases outside the gene matches: 4. CDR3 amino acids: CAISWTSGEDTQYF. CDR3 nucleotide sequence: TGTGCCATCAGCTGGACTAGCGGGGAGGATACGCAGTATTTT.

The chain is built from TRBV5-4 and TRBJ2-5, with a weak D call TRBD2 (5 bases). Per germline, CDR1 SGHNT and CDR2 YYREEE (reference sequence). The length of the CDR3 is 16 residues. V was pared by 4 bases and J by 4 bases, with 20 bases between. CDR3 bases: TGTGCCAGCAGCATGAACGGGGTGAGCGTCATAGAGACCCAGTACTTC. Protein: CASSMNGVSVIETQYF.

This CDR3 is CASSLDLGYTF. As DNA, the CDR3 is TGTGCCAGCAGCTTGGATCTAGGCTACACCTTC. The rearrangement joins TRBV5-6 to TRBJ1-2; D is unresolved. Between the trimmed V and J ends, which lost 0 bases and 8 bases, there was a span of 5 bases. Germline CDR1 is SGHDT and CDR2 is YYEEEE. The CDR3 covers 11 residues.

V is TRBV5-1 and J is TRBJ1-3, with a weak D call TRBD1 (5 bases). The V gene lost 3 bases and the J gene lost 0 bases, with 13 bases spanning the gap. This CDR3 region has 16 residues. Germline V gene sequence: CDR1 SGHRS, CDR2 YFSETQ. CDR3 region: CASSSDGGISGNTIYF. The CDR3 DNA follows: TGCGCCAGCAGCTCGGACGGGGGGATCTCTGGAAACACCATATATTTT.

The rearrangement joins TRBV4-2 to TRBJ1-2; perhaps TRBD1 as D (6 bases). V gave up 5 bases and J gave up 6 bases, with 16 bases separating them. CDR1 is LGHNA, CDR2 YNFKEQ, per germline. This CDR3 is built from 14 residues. CDR3 in amino acids: CASSYRRTADGYTF. In DNA, the CDR3 is TGTGCCAGCAGCTATCGAAGGACAGCTGATGGCTACACCTTC.

The gene calls are TRBV15 and TRBJ2-2; D is possibly TRBD1 (6 bases). This CDR3 is built from 15 residues. Germline V lookup: CDR1 LNHNV, CDR2 YYDKDF (reference sequence). Trimming stripped 0 bases from V and 13 bases from J, with 18 bases between. The CDR3 DNA sequence: TGTGCCACCAGCAGAGATCGGGCAGCGCAGGGGTTGCTGTTTTTT. Protein: CATSRDRAAQGLLFF. The variable domain in full, with the rest retrieved from reference TRBV15 and TRBJ2-2, is DAMVIQNPRYQVTQFGKPVTLSCSQTLNHNVMYWYQQKSSQAPKLLFHYYDKDFNNEADTPDNFQSRRPNTSFCFLDIRSPGLGDTAMYLCATSRDRAAQGLLFFGEGSRLTVL.

The gene calls are TRBV24-1 and TRBJ2-1; 10 nucleotides match TRBD1. In germline, CDR1 is KGHDR, CDR2 SFDVKD. V was pared by 3 bases and J by 6 bases, with 7 bases of the junction left unmatched. CDR3 length equals 16 residues. CDR3 loop: CATSDATGGTSNEQFF. In nucleotides, the CDR3 is TGTGCCACCAGTGATGCGACAGGGGGCACAAGCAATGAGCAGTTCTTC.

The CDR3 sequence is CASSGSNGYTF. Written as DNA, the CDR3 is TGTGCCAGCAGCGGTAGCAACGGCTACACCTTC. The chain links TRBV27 to TRBJ1-2; D ambiguous. CDR1 and CDR2 (germline): MNHEY, SMNVEV (reference sequence). The CDR3 consists of 11 residues. Trimming pared 6 bases from V and 8 bases from J, leaving 10 bases between.

The chain uses TRBV28 and TRBJ1-6; 7 bases align to TRBD1. The CDR3 is 16 residues long. The V gene end was trimmed by 5 bases and the J gene end by 6 bases; junction bases not matched to a gene: 10. CDR1 is MDHEN and CDR2 is SYDVKM in the germline V gene. CDR3 in amino acids: CASSSPLQGGNSPLHF. In DNA, the CDR3 is TGTGCCAGCAGTAGTCCCCTTCAGGGGGGTAATTCACCCCTCCACTTT.

V usage is TRBV5-1 and J usage is TRBJ2-4; tentatively, D is TRBD2 (6 bases). Germline CDR1 reads SGHRS; CDR2 reads YFSETQ. Trimming took off 0 bases at V and 0 bases at J, with 19 bases between the two ends. CDR3 length: 19 residues. CDR3 in DNA: TGCGCCAGCAGCTTGGTTTTGCGGGGTACTGATCTAGCCAAAAACATTCAGTACTTC. It yields the protein CASSLVLRGTDLAKNIQYF. The whole variable domain, filled in from reference TRBV5-1 and TRBJ2-4, reads KAGVTQTPRYLIKTRGQQVTLSCSPISGHRSVSWYQQTPGQGLQFLFEYFSETQRNKGNFPGRFSGRQFSNSRSEMNVSTLELGDSALYLCASSLVLRGTDLAKNIQYFGAGTRLSVL.

The chain couples TRBV4-1 to TRBJ1-1; 7 nucleotides align to TRBD1. Germline V gene lookup returns CDR1 MGHRA and CDR2 YSYEKL. The ends lost 3 bases at V and 3 bases at J; junction bases unmatched: 4. This CDR3 is 14 amino acids long. The CDR3 loop reads CASSQRDSDTEAFF. The CDR3 DNA reads as TGCGCCAGCAGCCAGCGGGACAGTGACACTGAAGCTTTCTTT.

The rearrangement uses TRBV6-7 and TRBJ1-2; TRBD1 agrees at 9 bases. TRBV6-7 is known as an ORF, though its function is uncertain. CDR3 length: 15 residues. The V gene end was trimmed by 6 bases and the J gene end by 6 bases; junction bases not matched to a gene: 11. In DNA, the CDR3 is TGTGCCAGCAGAAGATCCGGGACAGGGAGAAATGGCTACACCTTC. This codes for CASRRSGTGRNGYTF.

CDR3 in DNA: TGTGCCAGCAGCCCAACTAGCGGGGGTCACAATGAGCAGTTCTTC. Encoded protein: CASSPTSGGHNEQFF. The chain couples TRBV28 to TRBJ2-1, with TRBD2 identical over 11 bases. The CDR3 loop spans 15 amino acids. V lost 6 bases and J lost 5; bases outside the gene matches: 6. CDR1 and CDR2 (germline): MDHEN, SYDVKM.

This clone was detected only once. The genes are TRBV6-6 and TRBJ2-4; a weak D match, TRBD2 (6 bases). Looked up from germline, CDR1 is MNHNY and CDR2 is SVGAGI (reference sequence). Between the trimmed V and J ends, which lost 5 bases and 1 base, there was a span of 21 bases. The CDR3 covers 18 residues. CDR3 amino acids: CASSGSGTPVGAKNIQYF. CDR3 bases: TGTGCCAGCAGTGGATCCGGGACTCCCGTTGGGGCCAAAAACATTCAGTACTTC.

The chain carries TRBV12-3 or TRBV12-4 and TRBJ2-5, with 8 bases that match TRBD1. V lost 6 bases, J lost 5 bases, and 5 bases stayed unmatched. The CDR3 is 13 amino acids. CDR3 DNA sequence: TGTGCCAGCAGCACGGACAGGGTGGAGACCCAGTACTTC. Translating gives CASSTDRVETQYF.

This sequence joins TRBV7-2 and TRBJ2-3; tentative D call: TRBD1 (6 bases). The germline V gene encodes CDR1 SGHTA and CDR2 FQGNSA. Deletions cut 5 bases from V and 3 bases from J, with 12 bases between. The CDR3 extends over 14 amino acids. DNA of the CDR3: TGTGCCAGCAGCACCCGGACAGAAACAGATACGCAGTATTTT. It yields the protein CASSTRTETDTQYF. The complete variable domain, with remaining parts taken from reference TRBV7-2 and TRBJ2-3, reads GAGVSQSPSNKVTEKGKDVELRCDPISGHTALYWYRQSLGQGLEFLIYFQGNSAPDKSGLPSDRFSAERTGGSVSTLTIQRTQQEDSAVYLCASSTRTETDTQYFGPGTRLTVL.

V gene TRBV24-1 combines with J gene TRBJ2-3; 9 positions agree with TRBD1. CDR1 is KGHDR, CDR2 SFDVKD, per germline. V was pared by 3 bases and J by 0 bases, with 3 bases of the junction left unmatched. This CDR3 is 16 amino acids long. The CDR3 is CATSDPGQGSTDTQYF. The CDR3 nucleotides are TGTGCCACCAGTGATCCGGGACAGGGTAGCACAGATACGCAGTATTTT.

The genes are TRBV21-1 and TRBJ2-7; the table's TRBD2 call for D was not verified on the DNA. TRBV21-1 is reported as a pseudogene. The length of the CDR3 is 20 residues. The CDR3 loop reads CASRSPSLSTSGGGPYEQYF. The CDR3 DNA sequence: TGTGCCAGCAGGAGCCCGAGTCTCAGTACGTCTGGCGGGGGACCCTACGAGCAGTACTTC.

The chain combines TRBV4-2 with TRBJ2-1; 15 positions agree with TRBD2. The trim removed 4 bases at V and 6 bases at J, leaving 19 bases unmatched. Germline lookup yields CDR1 LGHNA and CDR2 YNFKEQ. The CDR3 runs to 21 residues. CDR3 DNA sequence: TGTGCCAGCAGCCGCCACACGGGACTAGCGGGGGGCCTCCCACCGCTCAATGAGCAGTTCTTC. It specifies CASSRHTGLAGGLPPLNEQFF.

This clone turned up a few times. The V call is TRBV7-8, the J call TRBJ2-7; 7 nucleotides match TRBD1. This CDR3 has 16 residues. Per the germline V gene, CDR1 is SGHVS and CDR2 is FQNEAQ. Unmatched junction bases numbered 6, after V lost 1 base and J lost 0 bases. The CDR3 DNA reads TGTGCCAGCAGCTTAGATCGGGACAGTCTCTCCTACGAGCAGTACTTC. Its protein product is CASSLDRDSLSYEQYF.

This chain joins TRBV6-5 and TRBJ2-2; D might be TRBD1 (5 bases). This CDR3 is built from 14 residues. The germline gives CDR1 MNHEY, CDR2 SVGAGI. V shed 7 bases and J shed 0 bases, with 9 bases lying between them. CDR3 coding DNA: TGTGCCAGCACTGCGACAGCGAACACCGGGGAGCTGTTTTTT. It is translated as CASTATANTGELFF.

The rearrangement links TRBV6-6 to TRBJ1-2, with a possible D match to TRBD1 (5 bases). V lost 4 bases to trimming and J lost 6 bases, with 12 bases between them. Germline CDR1 and CDR2: MNHNY and SVGAGI (reference sequence). CDR3 length equals 13 residues. The CDR3 protein is CASSSRGGDGYTF. DNA for the CDR3: TGTGCCAGCAGTTCCCGCGGGGGGGATGGCTACACCTTC.

J is TRBJ2-7 and V is TRBV18, with D possibly matching TRBD1 (5 bases). CDR1 is KGHSH, CDR2 LQKENI, per germline. Trimming removed 4 bases at V and 2 bases at J, with 12 bases between. The length of the CDR3 is 14 residues. The CDR3 coding sequence is TGTGCCAGCTCACAAGGACACTTCACCTACGAGCAGTACTTC. Amino acids: CASSQGHFTYEQYF. The complete variable domain, with remaining parts taken from reference TRBV18 and TRBJ2-7, reads NAGVMQNPRHLVRRRGQEARLRCSPMKGHSHVYWYRQLPEEGLKFMVYLQKENIIDESGMPKERFSAEFPKEGPSILRIQQVVRGDSAAYFCASSQGHFTYEQYFGPGTRLTVT.

The chain combines TRBV27 with TRBJ1-1; 7 nucleotides line up with TRBD1. V trimming: 8 bases; J trimming: 5 bases; junction bases outside the gene matches: 14. This CDR3 spans 15 amino acids. In germline, CDR1 is MNHEY, CDR2 SMNVEV (reference sequence). This CDR3 is CASSPAGGLRTEAFF. The DNA for the CDR3 is TGTGCCAGCTCCCCAGCAGGGGGGCTGAGGACTGAAGCTTTCTTT.